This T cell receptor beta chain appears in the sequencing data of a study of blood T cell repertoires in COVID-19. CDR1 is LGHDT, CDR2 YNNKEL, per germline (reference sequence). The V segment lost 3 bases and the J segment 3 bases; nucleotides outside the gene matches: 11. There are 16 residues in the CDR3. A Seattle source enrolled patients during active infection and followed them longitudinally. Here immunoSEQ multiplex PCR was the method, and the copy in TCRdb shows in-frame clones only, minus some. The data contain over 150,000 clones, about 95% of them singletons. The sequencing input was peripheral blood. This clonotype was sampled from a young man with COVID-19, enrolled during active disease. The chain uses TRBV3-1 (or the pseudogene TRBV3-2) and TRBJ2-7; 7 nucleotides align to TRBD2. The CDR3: CASSHHSGRRVYEQYF. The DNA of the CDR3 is TGTGCCAGCAGCCATCATAGCGGGCGACGAGTCTACGAGCAGTACTTC.